The clone carrying this T cell receptor beta chain showed up many times. These data belong to a study of T cell repertoires in cytomegalovirus infection. The CDR3 runs to 14 residues. Germline-derived CDR1 and CDR2 are SGHVS and FNYEAQ. Trimming cost V 2 bases and J 0 bases, with 8 bases left between them. One entry per CDR3 protein results from TCRdb running MiXCR on the reads. The sample records about 180,000 distinct CDR3 sequences, about an eighth being singletons. V gene TRBV7-6 combines with J gene TRBJ2-7, with D hard to call. Source material: PBMCs. This clonotype was sampled from a human donor in good health (CMV status not recorded). Some clones in this sample may be carry-over from other donors' samples. The CDR3 DNA sequence: TGTGCCAGCAGCTTATCTAATCCCTCCTACGAGCAGTACTTC. This sequence encodes CASSLSNPSYEQYF.